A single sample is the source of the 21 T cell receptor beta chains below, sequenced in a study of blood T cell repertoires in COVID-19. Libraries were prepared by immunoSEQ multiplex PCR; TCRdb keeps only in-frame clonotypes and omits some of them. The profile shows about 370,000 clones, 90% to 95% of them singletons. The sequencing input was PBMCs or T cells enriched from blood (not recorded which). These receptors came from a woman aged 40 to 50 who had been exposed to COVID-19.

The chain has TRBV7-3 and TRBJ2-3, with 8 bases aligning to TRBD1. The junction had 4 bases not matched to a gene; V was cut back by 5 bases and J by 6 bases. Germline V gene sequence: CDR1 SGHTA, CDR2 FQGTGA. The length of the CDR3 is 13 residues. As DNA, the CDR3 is TGTGCCAGCAGCCCCCGACAGGGGGATACGCAGTATTTT. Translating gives CASSPRQGDTQYF.

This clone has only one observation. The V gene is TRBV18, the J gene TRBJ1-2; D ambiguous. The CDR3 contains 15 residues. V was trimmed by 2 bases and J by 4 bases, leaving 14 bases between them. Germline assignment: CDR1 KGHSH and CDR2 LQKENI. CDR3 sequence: CASSPSSGLSYGYTF. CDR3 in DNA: TGTGCCAGCTCACCATCCTCGGGTCTTAGCTATGGCTACACCTTC.

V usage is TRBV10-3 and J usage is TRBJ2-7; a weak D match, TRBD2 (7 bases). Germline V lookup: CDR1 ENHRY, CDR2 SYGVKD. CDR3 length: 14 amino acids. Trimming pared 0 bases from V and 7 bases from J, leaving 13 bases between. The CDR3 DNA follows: TGTGCCATCAGTGAGTCAGGGGGGGATCGGGAGCAGTACTTC. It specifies CAISESGGDREQYF.

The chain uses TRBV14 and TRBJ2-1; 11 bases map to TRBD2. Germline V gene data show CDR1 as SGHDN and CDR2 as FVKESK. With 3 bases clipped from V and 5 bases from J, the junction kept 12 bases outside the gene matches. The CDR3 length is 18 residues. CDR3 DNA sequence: TGTGCCAGCAGCCACAATCCTCCGGGACTAGCGGCTAACAATGAGCAGTTCTTC. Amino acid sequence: CASSHNPPGLAANNEQFF.

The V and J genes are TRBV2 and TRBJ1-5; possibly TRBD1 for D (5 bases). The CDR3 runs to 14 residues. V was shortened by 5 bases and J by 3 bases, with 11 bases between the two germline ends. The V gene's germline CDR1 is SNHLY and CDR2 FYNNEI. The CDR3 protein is CASSYDSHNQPQHF. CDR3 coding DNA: TGTGCCAGCAGTTATGACAGTCACAATCAGCCCCAGCATTTT.

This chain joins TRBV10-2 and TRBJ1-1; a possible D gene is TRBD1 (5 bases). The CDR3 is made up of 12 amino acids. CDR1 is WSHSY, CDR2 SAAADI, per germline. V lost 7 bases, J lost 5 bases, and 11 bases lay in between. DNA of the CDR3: TGCGCCAGCAACCAGGGTGAGACTGAAGCTTTCTTT. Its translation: CASNQGETEAFF.

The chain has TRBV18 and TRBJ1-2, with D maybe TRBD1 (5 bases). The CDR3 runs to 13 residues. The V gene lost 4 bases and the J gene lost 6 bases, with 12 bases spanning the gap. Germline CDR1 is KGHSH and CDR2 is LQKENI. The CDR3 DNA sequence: TGTGCCAGCTCACGCTTGGAGGGGAATGGCTACACCTTC. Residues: CASSRLEGNGYTF. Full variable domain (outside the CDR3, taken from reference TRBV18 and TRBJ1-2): NAGVMQNPRHLVRRRGQEARLRCSPMKGHSHVYWYRQLPEEGLKFMVYLQKENIIDESGMPKERFSAEFPKEGPSILRIQQVVRGDSAAYFCASSRLEGNGYTFGSGTRLTVV.

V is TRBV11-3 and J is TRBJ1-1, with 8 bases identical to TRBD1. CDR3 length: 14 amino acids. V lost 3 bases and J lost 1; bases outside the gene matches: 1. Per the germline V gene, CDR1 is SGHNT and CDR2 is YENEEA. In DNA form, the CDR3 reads TGTGCCAGCAGCTTTGGGACAGGGAACACTGAAGCTTTCTTT. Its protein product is CASSFGTGNTEAFF.

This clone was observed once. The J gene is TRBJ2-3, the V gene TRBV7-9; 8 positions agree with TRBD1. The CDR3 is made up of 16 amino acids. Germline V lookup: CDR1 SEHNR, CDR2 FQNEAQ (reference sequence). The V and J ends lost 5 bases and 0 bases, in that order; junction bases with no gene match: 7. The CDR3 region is CASSPPTGVSTDTQYF. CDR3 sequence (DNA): TGTGCCAGCAGCCCTCCGACAGGGGTCAGCACAGATACGCAGTATTTT.

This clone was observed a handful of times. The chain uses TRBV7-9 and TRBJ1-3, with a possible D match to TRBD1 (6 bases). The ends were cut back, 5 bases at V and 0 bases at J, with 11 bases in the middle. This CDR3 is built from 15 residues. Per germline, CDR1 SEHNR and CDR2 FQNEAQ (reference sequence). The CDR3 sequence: CASSVPDSSGNTIYF. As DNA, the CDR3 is TGTGCCAGCAGCGTCCCGGACAGCTCTGGAAACACCATATATTTT.

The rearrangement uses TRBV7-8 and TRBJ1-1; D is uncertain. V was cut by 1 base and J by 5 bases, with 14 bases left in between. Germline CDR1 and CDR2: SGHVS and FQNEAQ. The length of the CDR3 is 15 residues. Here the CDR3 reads CASSLDGRSFTEAFF. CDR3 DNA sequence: TGTGCCAGCAGCTTAGATGGTCGGAGTTTTACTGAAGCTTTCTTT.

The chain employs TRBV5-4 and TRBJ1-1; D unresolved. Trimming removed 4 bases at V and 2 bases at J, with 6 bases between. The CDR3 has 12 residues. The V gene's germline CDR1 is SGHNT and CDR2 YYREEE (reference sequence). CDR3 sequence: CASSLLNTEAFF. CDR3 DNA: TGTGCCAGCAGCCTCCTTAACACTGAAGCTTTCTTT.

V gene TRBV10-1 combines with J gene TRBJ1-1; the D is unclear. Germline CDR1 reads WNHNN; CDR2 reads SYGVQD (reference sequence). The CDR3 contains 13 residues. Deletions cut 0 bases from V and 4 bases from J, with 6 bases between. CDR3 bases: TGCGCCAGCAGTGAGTCATCCGGCACTGAAGCTTTCTTT. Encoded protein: CASSESSGTEAFF.

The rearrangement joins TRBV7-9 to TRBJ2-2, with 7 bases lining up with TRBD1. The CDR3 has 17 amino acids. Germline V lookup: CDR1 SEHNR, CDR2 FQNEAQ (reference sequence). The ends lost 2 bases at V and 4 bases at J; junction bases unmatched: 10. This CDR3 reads CASSLKQGYGPTGELFF. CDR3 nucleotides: TGTGCCAGCAGCTTAAAACAGGGGTATGGGCCCACCGGGGAGCTGTTTTTT.

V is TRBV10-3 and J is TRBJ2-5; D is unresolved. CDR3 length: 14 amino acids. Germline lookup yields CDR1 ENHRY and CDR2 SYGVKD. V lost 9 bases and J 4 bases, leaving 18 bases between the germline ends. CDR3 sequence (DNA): TGTGCCATGAGGTCAGATGTGGCCGGAGAGACCCAGTACTTC. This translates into CAMRSDVAGETQYF.

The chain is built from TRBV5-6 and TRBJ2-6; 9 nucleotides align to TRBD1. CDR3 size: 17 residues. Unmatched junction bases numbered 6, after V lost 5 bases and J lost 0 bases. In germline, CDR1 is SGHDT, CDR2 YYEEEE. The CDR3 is CASSDTGGHSGANVLTF. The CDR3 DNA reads TGTGCCAGCAGTGATACAGGGGGCCACTCTGGGGCCAACGTCCTGACTTTC.

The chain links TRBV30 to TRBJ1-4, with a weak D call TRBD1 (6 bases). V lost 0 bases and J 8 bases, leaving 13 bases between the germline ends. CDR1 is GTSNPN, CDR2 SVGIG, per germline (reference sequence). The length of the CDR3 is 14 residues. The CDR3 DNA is TGTGCCTGGAGTGTACAGGGCTCCGGGGAAAAACTGTTTTTT. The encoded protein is CAWSVQGSGEKLFF.

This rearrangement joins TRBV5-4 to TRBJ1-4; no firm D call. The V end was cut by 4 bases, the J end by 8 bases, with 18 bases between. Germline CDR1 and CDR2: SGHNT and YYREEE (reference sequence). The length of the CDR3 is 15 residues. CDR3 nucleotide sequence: TGTGCCAGCAGCCTACCCGGGAGGGAGGGAGAAAAACTGTTTTTT. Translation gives CASSLPGREGEKLFF.

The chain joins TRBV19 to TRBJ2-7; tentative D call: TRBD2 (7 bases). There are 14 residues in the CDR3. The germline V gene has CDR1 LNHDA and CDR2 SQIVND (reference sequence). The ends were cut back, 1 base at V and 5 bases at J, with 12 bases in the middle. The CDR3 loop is CASSIVGGLNEQYF. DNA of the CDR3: TGTGCCAGTAGTATAGTGGGGGGGCTCAACGAGCAGTACTTC.

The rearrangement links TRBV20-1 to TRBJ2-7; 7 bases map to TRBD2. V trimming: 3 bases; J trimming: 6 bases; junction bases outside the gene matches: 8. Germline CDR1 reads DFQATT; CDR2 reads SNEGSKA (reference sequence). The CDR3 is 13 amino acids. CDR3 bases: TGCAGTGCTAGTCTACTAGCGCGGGGCGAGCAGTACTTC. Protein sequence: CSASLLARGEQYF.

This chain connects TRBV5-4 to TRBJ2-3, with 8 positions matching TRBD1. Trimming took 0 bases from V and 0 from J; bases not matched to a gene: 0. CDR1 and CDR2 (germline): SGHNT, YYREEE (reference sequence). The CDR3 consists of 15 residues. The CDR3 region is CASSLDRGSTDTQYF. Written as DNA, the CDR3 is TGTGCCAGCAGCTTGGACAGGGGGAGCACAGATACGCAGTATTTT.